This T cell receptor beta chain stems from a study of T cells after yellow fever vaccination. For the study at large: Fractions containing few cells were prepared with SMART-Seq v4 Ultra Low Input.

This clonotype appeared many times. The ends were cut back, 3 bases at V and 6 bases at J, with 11 bases in the middle. Germline V CDR1 and CDR2: LNHDA, SQIVND (reference sequence). The length of the CDR3 is 14 residues. TCRdb passed the 5' RACE reads through MiXCR, listing each CDR3 protein once. The sample records 11,000 to 15,000 distinct CDR3 sequences, more than 7% being singletons. The TCR was taken from a man younger than 30 who received the YFV17D yellow fever vaccine. The genes are TRBV19 and TRBJ2-2; perhaps TRBD2 as D (5 bases). The source material was PBMCs, either bulk or a sorted T-cell subset (CD4+, CD8+, memory, or dextramer-sorted; not recorded which), sampled on the day of the yellow fever booster vaccination. CDR3 residues: CASSMFGVAGELFF. The CDR3 region has the DNA TGTGCCAGTAGTATGTTCGGGGTGGCCGGGGAGCTGTTTTTT.